This T cell receptor (beta chain) was sequenced for a study of blood T cell repertoires in COVID-19. Overall study context: The cDNA or gDNA used as material had been derived from T cells, B-cell-depleted T cells, or PBMCs.

Some clones are missing from TCRdb's copy, which holds only in-frame ones; the method was immunoSEQ multiplex PCR. Here the sample spans just over 650,000 clones, about 90% being singletons. This CDR3 contains 15 residues. Germline V gene lookup returns CDR1 SGHTA and CDR2 FQGNSA. V was pared by 1 base and J by 1 base, with 10 bases between. Sample: peripheral blood. The rearrangement joins TRBV7-2 to TRBJ1-1, with TRBD1 as a possible D gene (5 bases). This receptor was identified in a woman between 18 and 30 years old with acute or convalescent COVID-19. The CDR3 sequence is CASSLVQGTNTEAFF. CDR3 nucleotide sequence: TGTGCCAGCAGCTTAGTTCAGGGAACGAACACTGAAGCTTTCTTT.